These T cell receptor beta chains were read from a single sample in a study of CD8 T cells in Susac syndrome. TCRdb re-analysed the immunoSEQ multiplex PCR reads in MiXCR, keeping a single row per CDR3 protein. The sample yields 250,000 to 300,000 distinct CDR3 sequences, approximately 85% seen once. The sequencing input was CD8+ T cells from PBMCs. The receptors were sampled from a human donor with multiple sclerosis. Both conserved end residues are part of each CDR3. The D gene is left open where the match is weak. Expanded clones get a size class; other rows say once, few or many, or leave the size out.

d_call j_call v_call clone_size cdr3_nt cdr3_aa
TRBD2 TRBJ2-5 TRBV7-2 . TGTGCCAGCAGCTCCGGTTGGACTAGCGGGAGTGGAGAGACCCAGTACTTC CASSSGWTSGSGETQYF
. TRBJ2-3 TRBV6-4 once TGTGCCAGCAGTGACACACCGACCATTAGCACAGATACGCAGTATTTT CASSDTPTISTDTQYF
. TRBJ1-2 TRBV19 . TGTGCCAGTAGTGTCTCGGTCCGCGTTAACTATGGCTACACCTTC CASSVSVRVNYGYTF
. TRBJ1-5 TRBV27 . TGTGCCAGCGGGCCGGTAGGACGGTATCAGCCCCAGCATTTT CASGPVGRYQPQHF
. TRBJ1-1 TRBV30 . TGTGCCTGGAGCGATCTGGGGGTCTCAACTGAAGCTTTCTTT CAWSDLGVSTEAFF
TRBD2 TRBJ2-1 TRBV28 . TGTGCCAGCAGTTTTCGGACTAGCGGCGTTGGGTACAATGAGCAGTTCTTC CASSFRTSGVGYNEQFF
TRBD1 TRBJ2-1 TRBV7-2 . TGTGCCAGCAGCATGACAGGGGCTGAGCAGTTCTTC CASSMTGAEQFF
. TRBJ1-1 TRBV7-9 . TGTGCCAGCAGCTCCGGACAGTCGAACACTGAAGCTTTCTTT CASSSGQSNTEAFF
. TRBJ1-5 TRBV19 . TGTGCCAGTAGTATACAACAGGGTGCTAATCAGCCCCAGCATTTT CASSIQQGANQPQHF
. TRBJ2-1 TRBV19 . TGTGCCAGTAGTAGAGGAGGGGTCGGTTACAATGAGCAGTTCTTC CASSRGGVGYNEQFF
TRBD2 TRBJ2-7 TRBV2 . TGTGCCAGCAGTCGGACTAGCGGGATCCTCTTCTACGAGCAGTACTTC CASSRTSGILFYEQYF
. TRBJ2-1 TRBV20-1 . TGCAGTGCTAGAGCCCCCCTGGGCTCCTACAATGAGCAGTTCTTC CSARAPLGSYNEQFF
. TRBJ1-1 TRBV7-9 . TGTGCCAGCAGCTTAGTGCTGGGATTCACTGAAGCTTTCTTT CASSLVLGFTEAFF
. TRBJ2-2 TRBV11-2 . TGTGCCAGCAGCTTAAGTTGGGGGTCGGACACCGGGGAGCTGTTTTTT CASSLSWGSDTGELFF
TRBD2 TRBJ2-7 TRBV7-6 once TGTGCCAGCAGCCCCACAGTCCTAGCGGGAGGCGAGCAGTACTTC CASSPTVLAGGEQYF
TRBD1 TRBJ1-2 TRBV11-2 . TGTGCCAGCAGCCCAGGGGGTGAAAACTATGGCTACACCTTC CASSPGGENYGYTF
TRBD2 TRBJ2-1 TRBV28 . TGTGCCAGCAGTAGACTAGCGGGAGTAGAAAATGAGCAGTTCTTC CASSRLAGVENEQFF
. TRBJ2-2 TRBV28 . TGTGCCAGCAGCCCACTTCCGGGGGCGAACACCGGGGAGCTGTTTTTT CASSPLPGANTGELFF
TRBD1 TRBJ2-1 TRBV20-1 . TGCAGTGCAACCCAAGGGGACAGGGGAGGGAATGAGCAGTTCTTC CSATQGDRGGNEQFF
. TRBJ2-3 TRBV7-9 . TGTGCCAGCAGCTTAGAGGGCGGGGTTTCCACAGATACGCAGTATTTT CASSLEGGVSTDTQYF
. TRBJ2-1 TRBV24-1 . TGTGCCACCAGTGATTTCGACGGAGCCTACAATGAGCAGTTCTTC CATSDFDGAYNEQFF
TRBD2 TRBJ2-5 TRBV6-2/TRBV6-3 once TGTGCCAGCAGTTCCGGGACTAGCGGGAGCACAGAGACCCAGTACTTC CASSSGTSGSTETQYF
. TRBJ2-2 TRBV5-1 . TGCGCCAGCAGCTTGATGGGGGCGACCGGGGAGCTGTTTTTT CASSLMGATGELFF
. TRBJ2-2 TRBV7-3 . TGTGCCAGCAGCCCCCAGGGGCCGCTAGCGCCCGGGGAGCTGTTTTTT CASSPQGPLAPGELFF
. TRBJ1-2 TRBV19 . TGTGCCACGACAGGACGTCTCTATGGCTACACCTTC CATTGRLYGYTF
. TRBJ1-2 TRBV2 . TGTGCCAGCAGGGGAGGGACATTAAACTATGGCTACACCTTC CASRGGTLNYGYTF
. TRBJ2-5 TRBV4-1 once TGCGCCAGCAGCCAAGAATCGGACACCTTCCAAGAGACCCAGTACTTC CASSQESDTFQETQYF
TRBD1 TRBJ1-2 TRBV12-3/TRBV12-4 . TGTGCCAGCAGTTTGACAGGGGAGAGCTACACCTTC CASSLTGESYTF
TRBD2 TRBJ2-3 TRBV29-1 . TGCAGCGTTACCCTACTAGCGGGAGTAGGAGATACGCAGTATTTT CSVTLLAGVGDTQYF
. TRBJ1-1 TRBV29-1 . TGCAGCGTTGCCCCAGGAGAGAACACTGAAGCTTTCTTT CSVAPGENTEAFF
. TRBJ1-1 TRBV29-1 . TGCAGCGCCCTGGGTGAGGAGGGAGGCACTGAAGCTTTCTTT CSALGEEGGTEAFF
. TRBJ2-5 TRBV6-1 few TGTGCCAGCAGGCTCCACAGGGTTTGGGAAGAGACCCAGTACTTC CASRLHRVWEETQYF
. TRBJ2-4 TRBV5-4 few TGTGCCAGCAGTCATGAACGGGGAGCCAAAAACATTCAGTACTTC CASSHERGAKNIQYF
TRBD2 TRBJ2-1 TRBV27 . TGTGCCAGCAGTTCTCTAGCGGGAGAGCCCAATGAGCAGTTCTTC CASSSLAGEPNEQFF
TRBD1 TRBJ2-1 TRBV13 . TGTGCCAGCAGCGAGCGGACAGGGGGTAATGAGCAGTTCTTC CASSERTGGNEQFF
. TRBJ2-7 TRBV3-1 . TGTGCCAGCAGCCGCAGTTCTCGGGACGGACCTACGAAGCAGTACTTC CASSRSSRDGPTKQYF
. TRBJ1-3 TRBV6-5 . TGTGCCAGCAGCCTAGGAAGTTCTGAAAACACCATATATTTT CASSLGSSENTIYF
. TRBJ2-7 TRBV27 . TGTGCCAGCAGTTTGGACGGGGGTTATAGGGAGCAGTACTTC CASSLDGGYREQYF
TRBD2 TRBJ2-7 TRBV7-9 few TGTGCCAGCAGTCTAGCGGGAGGGCCGAGCCACGAGCAGTACTTC CASSLAGGPSHEQYF
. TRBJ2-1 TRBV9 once TGTGCCAGCAGCGTAGGTGTGGGATCAAACAATGAGCAGTTCTTC CASSVGVGSNNEQFF
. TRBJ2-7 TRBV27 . TGTGCCAGCAGTTTTGGCTCGATGCCCTCCTACGAGCAGTACTTC CASSFGSMPSYEQYF
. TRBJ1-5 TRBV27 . TGTGCCAGCAGTTCCCGACCGCTCAATCAGCCCCAGCATTTT CASSSRPLNQPQHF
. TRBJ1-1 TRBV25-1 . TGTGCCAGCAGTGAATCACTCAAGCCCGACACTGGTGAAGCTTTCTTT CASSESLKPDTGEAFF
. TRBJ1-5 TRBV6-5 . TGTGCCAGCAGTTACTCGAGGCAGGTTCTCCAGCCCCAGCATTTT CASSYSRQVLQPQHF
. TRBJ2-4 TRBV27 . TGTGCCAGCAGTTTATCCACAGGAGGGGGTCAGTACTTC CASSLSTGGGQYF